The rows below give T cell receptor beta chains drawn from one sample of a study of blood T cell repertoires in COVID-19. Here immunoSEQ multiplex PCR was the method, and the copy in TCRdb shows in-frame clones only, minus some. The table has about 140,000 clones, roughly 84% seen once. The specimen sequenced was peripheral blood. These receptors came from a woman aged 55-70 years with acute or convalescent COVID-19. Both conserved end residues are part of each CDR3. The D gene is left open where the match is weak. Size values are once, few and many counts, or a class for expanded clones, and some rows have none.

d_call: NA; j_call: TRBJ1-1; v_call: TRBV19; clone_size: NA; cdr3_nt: TGTGCCAGTAGTATATCCCGCCTAGGGGGGAACACTGAAGCTTTCTTT; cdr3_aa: CASSISRLGGNTEAFF
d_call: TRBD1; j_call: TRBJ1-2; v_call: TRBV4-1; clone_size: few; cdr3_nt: TGCGCCAGCAGCCAGGAGGGACAGACGCTAGGAGGCTACACCTTC; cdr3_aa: CASSQEGQTLGGYTF
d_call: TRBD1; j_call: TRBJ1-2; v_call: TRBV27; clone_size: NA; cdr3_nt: TGTGCCAGCAGTCCCTCGACAGGGGAGAGTGGCTACACCTTC; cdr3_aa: CASSPSTGESGYTF
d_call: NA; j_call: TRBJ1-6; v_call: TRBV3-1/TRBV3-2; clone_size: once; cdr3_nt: TGTGCCAGCAGCTCCACAGGAAGCGATTCACCCCTCCACTTT; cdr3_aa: CASSSTGSDSPLHF
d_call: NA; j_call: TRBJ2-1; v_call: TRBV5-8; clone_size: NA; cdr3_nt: TGTGCCAGCAGCTTGCGGGTTCTCAATGAGCAGTTCTTC; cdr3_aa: CASSLRVLNEQFF
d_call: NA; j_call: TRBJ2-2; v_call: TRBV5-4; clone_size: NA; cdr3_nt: TGTGCCAGCAGCTTGTCAGACACCGGGGAGCTGTTTTTT; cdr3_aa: CASSLSDTGELFF
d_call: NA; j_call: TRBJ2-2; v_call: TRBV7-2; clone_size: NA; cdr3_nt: TGTGCCAGCAGCTCATCCCTAGGTAACGGGGAGCTGTTTTTT; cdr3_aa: CASSSSLGNGELFF
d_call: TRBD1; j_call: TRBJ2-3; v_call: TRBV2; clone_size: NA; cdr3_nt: TGTGCCAGCAGCCAGACAGGGGGCTGGGATACGCAGTATTTT; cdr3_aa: CASSQTGGWDTQYF
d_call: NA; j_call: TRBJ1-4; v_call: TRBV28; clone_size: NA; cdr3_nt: TGTGCCAGCAGTCCCGGCGACAGGTCCGAAAAACTGTTTTTT; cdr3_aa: CASSPGDRSEKLFF
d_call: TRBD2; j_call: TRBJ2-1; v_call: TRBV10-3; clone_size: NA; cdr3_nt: TGTGCCATCAGTGAGTCGGGAGGGCCGGGGAATGAGCAGTTCTTC; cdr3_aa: CAISESGGPGNEQFF
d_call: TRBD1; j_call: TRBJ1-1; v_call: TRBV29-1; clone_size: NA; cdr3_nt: TGCAGCGCTGCCGGGACAGGGGGCCGGATCACTGAAGCTTTCTTT; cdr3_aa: CSAAGTGGRITEAFF
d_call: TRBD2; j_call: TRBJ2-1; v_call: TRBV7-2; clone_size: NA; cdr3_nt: TGTGCCAGCAGCTCCTTTCTAGCGGGAGTGGGAAATGAGCAGTTCTTC; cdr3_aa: CASSSFLAGVGNEQFF
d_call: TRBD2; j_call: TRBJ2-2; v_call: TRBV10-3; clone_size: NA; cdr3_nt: TGTGCCGCCACGACTAGCATTAACACCGGGGAGCTGTTTTTT; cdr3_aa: CAATTSINTGELFF
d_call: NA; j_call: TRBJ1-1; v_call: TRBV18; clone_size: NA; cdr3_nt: TGTGCCAGCTCACCACAGGAGATACCGAACACTGAAGCTTTCTTT; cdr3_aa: CASSPQEIPNTEAFF
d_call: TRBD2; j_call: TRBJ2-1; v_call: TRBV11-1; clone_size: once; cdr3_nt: TGTGCCAGCAGCGAAACTAGCGGATCCTACAATGAGCAGTTCTTC; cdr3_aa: CASSETSGSYNEQFF
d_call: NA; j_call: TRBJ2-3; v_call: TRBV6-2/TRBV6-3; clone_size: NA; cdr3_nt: TGTGCCAGCAGTTCCTCCACAAATACGCAGTATTTT; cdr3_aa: CASSSSTNTQYF